This T cell receptor (beta chain) is from a study of beta chain features in type 1 diabetes. Study summary: Cell yields, age and gender were similar between patients and healthy donors. General study findings and limits: It was not settled here whether HLA type affects TCRB rearrangement. At VDJ recombination sites, type 1 diabetes patients had fewer insertions and more deleted nucleotides.

To note about this clone: What it binds is not known.

The CDR3 spans 17 residues. After removal of 5 bases from V and 4 bases from J, the junction contained 15 bases not matched to a gene. CDR1 is SGHTA, CDR2 FQGNSA, per germline. Sequenced material consisted of expressed TCRB transcripts (all of the isolated RNA was reverse transcribed). Assay: immunoSEQ multiplex PCR; the TCRdb copy retains only in-frame clones and omits some. The sample lists approximately 250,000 clones, 9.6% occurring once. The clonotype originates from a woman in her late teens or twenties in good health. This chain connects TRBV7-2 to TRBJ1-2, with TRBD1 matching 8 bases. Specimen: naive CD4+ T cells from blood. The DNA for the CDR3 is TGTGCCAGCAGCAGAATACTGGACAGGGTCGGAAGCTATGGCTACACCTTC. Residues: CASSRILDRVGSYGYTF.